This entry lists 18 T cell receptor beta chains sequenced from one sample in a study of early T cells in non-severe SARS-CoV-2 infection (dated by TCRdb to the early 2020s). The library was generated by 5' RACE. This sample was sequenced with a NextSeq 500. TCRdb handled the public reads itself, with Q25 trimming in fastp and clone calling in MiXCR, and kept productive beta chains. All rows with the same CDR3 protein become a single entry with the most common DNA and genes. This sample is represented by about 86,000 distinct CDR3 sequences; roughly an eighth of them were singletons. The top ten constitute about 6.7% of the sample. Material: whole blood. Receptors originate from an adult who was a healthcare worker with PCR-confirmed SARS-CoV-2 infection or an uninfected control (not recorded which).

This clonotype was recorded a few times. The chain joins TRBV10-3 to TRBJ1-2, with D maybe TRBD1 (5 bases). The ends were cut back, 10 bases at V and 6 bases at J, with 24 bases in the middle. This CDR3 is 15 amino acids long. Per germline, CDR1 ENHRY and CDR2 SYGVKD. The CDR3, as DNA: TGTGCCACCTCAGGAAGACCCGACCGAGGGGATGGCTACACCTTC. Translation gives CATSGRPDRGDGYTF.

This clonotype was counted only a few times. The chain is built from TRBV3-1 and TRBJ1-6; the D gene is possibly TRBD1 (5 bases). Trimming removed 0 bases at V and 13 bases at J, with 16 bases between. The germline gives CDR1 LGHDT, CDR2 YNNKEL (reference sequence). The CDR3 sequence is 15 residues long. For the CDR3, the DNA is TGTGCCAGCAGCCAAGATCGGGGCTTTCTCGGGCCCCTCCACTTT. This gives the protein CASSQDRGFLGPLHF.

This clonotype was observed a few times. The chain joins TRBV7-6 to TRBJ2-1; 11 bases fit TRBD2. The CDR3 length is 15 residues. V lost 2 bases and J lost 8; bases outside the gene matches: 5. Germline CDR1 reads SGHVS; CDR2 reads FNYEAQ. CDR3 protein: CASSLPGLAGHEQFF. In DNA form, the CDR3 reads TGTGCCAGCAGCTTACCCGGACTAGCGGGCCATGAGCAGTTCTTC.

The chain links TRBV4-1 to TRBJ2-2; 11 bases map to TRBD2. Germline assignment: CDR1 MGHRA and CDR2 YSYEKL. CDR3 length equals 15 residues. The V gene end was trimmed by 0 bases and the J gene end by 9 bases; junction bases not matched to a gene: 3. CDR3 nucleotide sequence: TGCGCCAGCAGCCAAGAGGGACTAGCGGACCGGGAGCTGTTTTTT. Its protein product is CASSQEGLADRELFF.

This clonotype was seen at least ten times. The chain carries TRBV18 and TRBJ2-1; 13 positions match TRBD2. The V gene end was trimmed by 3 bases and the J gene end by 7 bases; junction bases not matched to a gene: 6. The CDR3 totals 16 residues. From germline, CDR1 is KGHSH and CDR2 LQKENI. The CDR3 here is CASSPPLAGGGNEQFF. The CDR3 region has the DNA TGTGCCAGCTCACCGCCACTAGCGGGAGGGGGAAATGAGCAGTTCTTC.

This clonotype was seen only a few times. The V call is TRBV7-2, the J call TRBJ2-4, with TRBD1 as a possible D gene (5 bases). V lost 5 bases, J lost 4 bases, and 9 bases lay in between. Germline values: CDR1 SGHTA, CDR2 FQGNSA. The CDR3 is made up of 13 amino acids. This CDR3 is CASSIQGKNIQYF. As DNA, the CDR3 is TGTGCCAGCAGCATCCAGGGTAAAAACATTCAGTACTTC.

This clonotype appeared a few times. The CDR3 nucleotides read TGTGCCAGCAGCCCCTGGACGGCCAGCACAGATACGCAGTATTTT. It specifies CASSPWTASTDTQYF. The gene calls are TRBV7-2 and TRBJ2-3; D is undetermined. Trimming pared 5 bases from V and 0 bases from J, leaving 12 bases between. The CDR3 loop spans 15 amino acids. CDR1 and CDR2 from the germline V gene are SGHTA and FQGNSA.

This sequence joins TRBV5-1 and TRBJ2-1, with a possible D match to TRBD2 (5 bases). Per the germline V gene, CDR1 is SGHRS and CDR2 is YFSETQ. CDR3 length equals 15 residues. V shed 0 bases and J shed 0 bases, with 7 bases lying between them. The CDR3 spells CASSLGESSYNEQFF. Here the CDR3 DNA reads TGCGCCAGCAGCTTGGGGGAGAGCTCCTACAATGAGCAGTTCTTC.

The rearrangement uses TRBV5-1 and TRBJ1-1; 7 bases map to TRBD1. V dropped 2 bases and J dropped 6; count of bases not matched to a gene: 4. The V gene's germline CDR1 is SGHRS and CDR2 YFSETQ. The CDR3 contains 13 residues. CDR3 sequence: CASSFGDRPEAFF. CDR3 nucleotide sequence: TGCGCCAGCAGCTTCGGGGACAGACCTGAAGCTTTCTTT.

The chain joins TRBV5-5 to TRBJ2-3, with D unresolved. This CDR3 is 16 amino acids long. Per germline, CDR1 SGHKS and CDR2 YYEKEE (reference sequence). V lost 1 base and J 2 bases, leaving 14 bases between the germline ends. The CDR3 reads CASSLKTPPVTDTQYF. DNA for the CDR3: TGTGCCAGCAGCTTGAAAACCCCGCCGGTCACAGATACGCAGTATTTT. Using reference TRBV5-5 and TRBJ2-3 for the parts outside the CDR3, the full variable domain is DAGVTQSPTHLIKTRGQQVTLRCSPISGHKSVSWYQQVLGQGPQFIFQYYEKEERGRGNFPDRFSARQFPNYSSELNVNALLLGDSALYLCASSLKTPPVTDTQYFGPGTRLTVL.

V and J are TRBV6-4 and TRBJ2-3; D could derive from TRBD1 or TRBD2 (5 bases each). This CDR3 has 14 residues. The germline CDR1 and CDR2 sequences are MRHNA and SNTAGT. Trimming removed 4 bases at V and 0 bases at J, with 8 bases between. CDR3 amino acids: CASSGGDSTDTQYF. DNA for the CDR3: TGTGCCAGCAGTGGAGGGGACAGCACAGATACGCAGTATTTT.

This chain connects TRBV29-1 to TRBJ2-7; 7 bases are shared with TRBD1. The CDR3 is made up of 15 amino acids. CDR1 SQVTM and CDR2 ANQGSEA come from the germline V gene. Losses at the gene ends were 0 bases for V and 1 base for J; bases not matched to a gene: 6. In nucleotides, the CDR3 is TGCAGCGTTGAAGATTCCGGGACAGTATCCTACGAGCAGTACTTC. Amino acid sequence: CSVEDSGTVSYEQYF.

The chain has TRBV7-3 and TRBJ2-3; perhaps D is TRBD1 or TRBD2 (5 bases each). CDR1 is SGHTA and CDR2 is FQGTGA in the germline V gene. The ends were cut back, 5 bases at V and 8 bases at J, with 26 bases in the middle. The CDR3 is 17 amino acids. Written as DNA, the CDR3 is TGTGCCAGCAGCCTAAAGAGACAAGGGGACCCTCGGCGTACGCAGTATTTT. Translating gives CASSLKRQGDPRRTQYF.

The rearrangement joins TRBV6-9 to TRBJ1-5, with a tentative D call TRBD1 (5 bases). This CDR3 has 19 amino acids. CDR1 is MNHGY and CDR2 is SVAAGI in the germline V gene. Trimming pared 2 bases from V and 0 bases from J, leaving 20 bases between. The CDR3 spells CASSYPPWGGGYSNQPQHF. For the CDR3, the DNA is TGTGCCAGCAGTTATCCGCCTTGGGGCGGGGGTTATAGCAATCAGCCCCAGCATTTT.

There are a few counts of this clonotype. As DNA, the CDR3 is TGTGCCAGCAGTTTAGTGTCGACTCTCGACGAGCAGTACTTC. This gives the protein CASSLVSTLDEQYF. The chain employs TRBV12-3 or TRBV12-4 and TRBJ2-7; no reliable D call. CDR3 size: 14 residues. V was trimmed by 1 base and J by 5 bases, leaving 12 bases between them.

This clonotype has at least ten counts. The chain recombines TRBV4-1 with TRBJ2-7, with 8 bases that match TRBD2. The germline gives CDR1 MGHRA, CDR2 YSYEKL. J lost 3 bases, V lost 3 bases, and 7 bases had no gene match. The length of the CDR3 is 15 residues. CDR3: CASSQLAGLIYEQYF. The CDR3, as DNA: TGCGCCAGCAGCCAGCTAGCGGGTTTAATCTACGAGCAGTACTTC.

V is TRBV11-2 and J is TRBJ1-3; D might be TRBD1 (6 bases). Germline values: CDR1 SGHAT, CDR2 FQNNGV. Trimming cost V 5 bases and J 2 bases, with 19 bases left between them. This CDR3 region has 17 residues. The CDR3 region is CASSPGQPSSPGNTIYF. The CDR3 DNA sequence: TGTGCCAGCAGCCCAGGACAGCCCTCTTCCCCTGGAAACACCATATATTTT.

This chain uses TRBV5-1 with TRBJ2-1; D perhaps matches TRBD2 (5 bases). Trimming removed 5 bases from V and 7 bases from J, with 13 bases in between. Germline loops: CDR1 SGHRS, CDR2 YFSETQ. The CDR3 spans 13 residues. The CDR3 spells CASSPTRGNEQFF. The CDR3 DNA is TGCGCCAGCAGTCCCACCCGGGGTAATGAGCAGTTCTTC.